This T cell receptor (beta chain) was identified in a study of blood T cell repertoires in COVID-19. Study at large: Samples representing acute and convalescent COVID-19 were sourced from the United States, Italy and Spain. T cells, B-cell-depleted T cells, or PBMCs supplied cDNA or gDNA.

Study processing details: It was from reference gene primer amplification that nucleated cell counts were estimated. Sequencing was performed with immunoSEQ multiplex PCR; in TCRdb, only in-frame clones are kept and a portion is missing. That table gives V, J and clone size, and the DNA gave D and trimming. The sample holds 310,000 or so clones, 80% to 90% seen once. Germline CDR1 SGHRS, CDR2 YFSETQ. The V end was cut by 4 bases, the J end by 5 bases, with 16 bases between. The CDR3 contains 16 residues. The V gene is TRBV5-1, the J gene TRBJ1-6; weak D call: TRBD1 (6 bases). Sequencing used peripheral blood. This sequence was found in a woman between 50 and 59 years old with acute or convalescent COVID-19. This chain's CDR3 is CASSPRFGTNNSPLHF. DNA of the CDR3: TGCGCCAGCAGCCCCCGTTTCGGGACAAATAATTCACCCCTCCACTTT.